Shown below are 27 T cell receptor beta chains from a single sample sequenced in a study of blood T cell repertoires in COVID-19. TCRdb's table, derived via immunoSEQ multiplex PCR, lists solely in-frame clones and lacks some. This table has about 84,000 clones, around four fifths appearing once. Source material: peripheral blood. The receptors were gathered from a man older than 75 with active or convalescent COVID-19.

In DNA, the CDR3 is TGTGCCAGCTCACCGGTGCGGTACTCCTCTGGAAACACCATATATTTT. It is translated as CASSPVRYSSGNTIYF. The rearrangement uses TRBV18 and TRBJ1-3, with D unclear. V dropped 3 bases and J dropped 0 bases, with 12 bases sitting between them. CDR3 length equals 16 residues. CDR1 is KGHSH and CDR2 is LQKENI in the germline V gene.

The rearrangement joins TRBV10-3 to TRBJ1-2; 8 positions match TRBD1. Germline CDR1 is ENHRY and CDR2 is SYGVKD. Trimming cost V 5 bases and J 7 bases; bases outside gene matches: 6. The length of the CDR3 is 13 residues. CDR3 in DNA: TGTGCCATCAGTAACAGGGGGGAAGTTGGCTACACCTTC. Its protein product is CAISNRGEVGYTF.

The J gene is TRBJ2-2, the V gene TRBV11-2, with D maybe TRBD2 (5 bases). Germline V lookup: CDR1 SGHAT, CDR2 FQNNGV. This CDR3 region has 15 residues. V dropped 4 bases and J dropped 4 bases, with 13 bases sitting between them. CDR3 protein: CASSWVGEGTGELFF. The CDR3 DNA follows: TGTGCCAGCAGCTGGGTGGGAGAGGGCACCGGGGAGCTGTTTTTT.

This clone was seen once. This chain links TRBV20-1 with TRBJ2-4; D not certain. Germline-derived CDR1 and CDR2 are DFQATT and SNEGSKA (reference sequence). V dropped 1 base and J dropped 8 bases, with 6 bases sitting between them. The CDR3 runs 11 residues. CDR3 DNA: TGCAGTGCTAGAGGAACGGACATTCAGTACTTC. Translated: CSARGTDIQYF.

The V and J genes are TRBV7-8 and TRBJ1-1; D may be TRBD1 (5 bases). CDR1 is SGHVS and CDR2 is FQNEAQ in the germline V gene. V lost 4 bases, J lost 7 bases, and 22 bases lay in between. The CDR3 loop spans 16 amino acids. CDR3 in amino acids: CASSSHLRPSRGEAFF. The CDR3 coding sequence is TGTGCCAGCAGCTCGCACCTACGACCTTCTAGGGGTGAAGCTTTCTTT.

A single count supports this clone. The chain employs TRBV19 and TRBJ2-3; D is unresolved. The germline V gene has CDR1 LNHDA and CDR2 SQIVND (reference sequence). The CDR3 is 15 amino acids. The V and J ends lost 5 bases and 5 bases respectively, with 17 bases between them. CDR3 sequence reads: CASSPNMVQQDTQYF. DNA for the CDR3: TGTGCCAGTAGTCCAAACATGGTACAACAAGATACGCAGTATTTT. Using reference TRBV19 and TRBJ2-3 for the parts outside the CDR3, the full variable domain is DGGITQSPKYLFRKEGQNVTLSCEQNLNHDAMYWYRQDPGQGLRLIYYSQIVNDFQKGDIAEGYSVSREKKESFPLTVTSAQKNPTAFYLCASSPNMVQQDTQYFGPGTRLTVL.

V is TRBV6-2 or TRBV6-3 and J is TRBJ1-1; TRBD1 matches at 11 bases. The CDR3 covers 15 residues. V was pared by 5 bases and J by 5 bases, with 7 bases of the junction left unmatched. Germline CDR1 and CDR2: MNHEY and SVGEGT. The CDR3 bases are TGTGCCAGCAGTGCCCGGACAGGGGGCGGAACTGAAGCTTTCTTT. Its translation is CASSARTGGGTEAFF.

In nucleotides, the CDR3 is TGTGCCAGCAGTTTGGGGGGTGGTAATGAAAAACTGTTTTTT. Its protein is CASSLGGGNEKLFF. The rearrangement uses TRBV28 and TRBJ1-4; D might be TRBD1 (5 bases). Trimming cost V 3 bases and J 4 bases, with 9 bases left between them. Germline CDR1 and CDR2: MDHEN and SYDVKM. The CDR3 is made up of 14 amino acids.

This sequence joins TRBV2 and TRBJ2-1; possibly TRBD1 for D (6 bases). CDR1 is SNHLY and CDR2 is FYNNEI in the germline V gene. This CDR3 region has 15 residues. V lost 3 bases and J lost 8, with 17 bases in between. Here the CDR3 DNA reads TGTGCCAGCAGTGATGGAGACAGGTGGTCGGATGAGCAGTTCTTC. Amino acids: CASSDGDRWSDEQFF.

J is TRBJ1-1 and V is TRBV19; tentatively, D is TRBD1 (6 bases). CDR3 length equals 16 residues. Trimming pared 3 bases from V and 0 bases from J, leaving 14 bases between. Germline V gene lookup returns CDR1 LNHDA and CDR2 SQIVND (reference sequence). The CDR3 here is CASSISRDTMNTEAFF. CDR3 bases: TGTGCCAGTAGTATCTCCCGGGACACCATGAACACTGAAGCTTTCTTT. Full variable domain (missing parts from reference TRBV19 and TRBJ1-1): DGGITQSPKYLFRKEGQNVTLSCEQNLNHDAMYWYRQDPGQGLRLIYYSQIVNDFQKGDIAEGYSVSREKKESFPLTVTSAQKNPTAFYLCASSISRDTMNTEAFFGQGTRLTVV.

The V call is TRBV27, the J call TRBJ2-7, with D possibly being TRBD1 (6 bases). Deletions cut 6 bases from V and 3 bases from J, with 15 bases between. This CDR3 has 14 residues. Germline V lookup: CDR1 MNHEY, CDR2 SMNVEV (reference sequence). The CDR3, as DNA: TGTGCCAGCAGACTGGGACAAAATCGCTACGAGCAGTACTTC. Its protein is CASRLGQNRYEQYF.

The genes are TRBV5-1 and TRBJ2-3; 7 bases fit TRBD1. This CDR3 comprises 13 residues. The J segment lost 5 bases and the V segment lost 4 bases, leaving 4 bases of the junction unmatched. Germline V gene lookup returns CDR1 SGHRS and CDR2 YFSETQ. The CDR3 sequence: CASSATGEDTQYF. The DNA for the CDR3 is TGCGCCAGCAGCGCAACAGGGGAAGATACGCAGTATTTT.

This clone was detected a few times. The chain joins TRBV5-1 to TRBJ2-3, with 10 bases matching TRBD1. Germline values: CDR1 SGHRS, CDR2 YFSETQ. The CDR3 extends over 15 amino acids. Losses at the gene ends were 2 bases for V and 4 bases for J; bases not matched to a gene: 4. CDR3 region: CASSFSGQGADTQYF. Here the CDR3 DNA reads TGCGCCAGCAGCTTTTCCGGACAGGGGGCAGATACGCAGTATTTT.

This chain connects TRBV4-3 to TRBJ2-3, with 7 bases lining up with TRBD2. After removal of 4 bases from V and 6 bases from J, the junction contained 1 base not matched to a gene. This CDR3 contains 12 residues. Per germline, CDR1 LGHNA and CDR2 YSLEER. The CDR3 loop is CASSPSGDTQYF. CDR3 coding DNA: TGCGCCAGCAGCCCTAGCGGTGATACGCAGTATTTT.

The chain joins TRBV28 to TRBJ1-3; unclear D gene. This CDR3 has 15 amino acids. The germline V gene encodes CDR1 MDHEN and CDR2 SYDVKM. V dropped 4 bases and J dropped 0 bases, with 10 bases sitting between them. The CDR3 bases are TGTGCCAGCAGTTCGTTACTAACCTCTGGAAACACCATATATTTT. It specifies CASSSLLTSGNTIYF.

This clone was detected once. The chain recombines TRBV6-5 with TRBJ1-1; perhaps TRBD1 as D (6 bases). CDR1 is MNHEY, CDR2 SVGAGI, per germline. V shed 6 bases and J shed 1 base, with 12 bases lying between them. This CDR3 has 14 residues. CDR3 sequence: CASSHRDKNTEAFF. The CDR3 DNA reads TGTGCCAGCAGCCACCGGGACAAGAACACTGAAGCTTTCTTT.

This chain uses TRBV5-8 with TRBJ1-4; TRBD1 matches 7 bases. The V gene end was trimmed by 0 bases and the J gene end by 7 bases; junction bases not matched to a gene: 3. The CDR3 contains 14 residues. Per the germline V gene, CDR1 is SGHTS and CDR2 is YDEGEE. The CDR3 loop is CASSLGQGGEKLFF. CDR3 nucleotide sequence: TGTGCCAGCAGCTTGGGACAGGGCGGTGAAAAACTGTTTTTT. Full variable domain (outside the CDR3, taken from reference TRBV5-8 and TRBJ1-4): EAGVTQSPTHLIKTRGQQATLRCSPISGHTSVYWYQQALGLGLQFLLWYDEGEERNRGNFPPRFSGRQFPNYSSELNVNALELEDSALYLCASSLGQGGEKLFFGSGTQLSVL.

V usage is TRBV19 and J usage is TRBJ2-3, with TRBD1 identical over 12 bases. The germline V gene has CDR1 LNHDA and CDR2 SQIVND (reference sequence). V shed 5 bases, J shed 5 bases, and the junction held 8 bases outside the gene matches. There are 16 residues in the CDR3. CDR3 DNA: TGTGCCAGTAGTTCCGGGACAGGGGGCGTCGTAGATACGCAGTATTTT. It encodes CASSSGTGGVVDTQYF.

The rearrangement joins TRBV3-1 (or the pseudogene TRBV3-2) to TRBJ2-5, with 10 bases lining up with TRBD1. The CDR3 is 15 residues long. The ends lost 4 bases at V and 4 bases at J; junction bases unmatched: 6. Per germline, CDR1 LGHDT and CDR2 YNNKEL (reference sequence). The CDR3 DNA reads as TGTGCCAGCAGCCGAGGGACAGGGGTCCCAGAGACCCAGTACTTC. This codes for CASSRGTGVPETQYF.

The chain is built from TRBV29-1 and TRBJ1-5; 9 bases map to TRBD1. This CDR3 spans 13 amino acids. The V and J ends lost 7 bases and 6 bases, in that order; junction bases with no gene match: 7. Germline assignment: CDR1 SQVTM and CDR2 ANQGSEA. The CDR3 DNA is TGCAGCGCAACAGGGGGCTCTGGTCAGCCCCAGCATTTT. Its protein is CSATGGSGQPQHF.

V and J are TRBV7-8 and TRBJ2-3, with TRBD2 matching 10 bases. This CDR3 has 19 residues. V lost 2 bases, J lost 6 bases, and 17 bases stayed unmatched. CDR1 SGHVS and CDR2 FQNEAQ come from the germline V gene. CDR3 DNA sequence: TGTGCCAGCAGCTTACTACCCCGGACTAGCGGCCGGAGGGCTGATACGCAGTATTTT. This gives the protein CASSLLPRTSGRRADTQYF.

The chain combines TRBV18 with TRBJ1-1; 8 bases agree with TRBD1. Germline CDR1 is KGHSH and CDR2 is LQKENI. After removal of 6 bases from V and 1 base from J, the junction contained 10 bases not matched to a gene. The CDR3 covers 16 residues. DNA for the CDR3: TGTGCCAGCTCCTTAGAAACCGGACAGGGGAACACTGAAGCTTTCTTT. Its protein is CASSLETGQGNTEAFF.

The chain employs TRBV30 and TRBJ2-5, with 8 positions matching TRBD2. The CDR3 consists of 16 residues. With V trimmed by 2 bases and J by 1 base, 9 bases remained unmatched. CDR1 is GTSNPN, CDR2 SVGIG, per germline (reference sequence). CDR3 loop: CAWSPSRLALQETQYF. CDR3 DNA sequence: TGTGCCTGGAGTCCCTCCCGACTAGCGCTCCAAGAGACCCAGTACTTC. Filled out from reference TRBV30 and TRBJ2-5, the complete variable domain reads SQTIHQWPATLVQPVGSPLSLECTVEGTSNPNLYWYRQAAGRGLQLLFYSVGIGQISSEVPQNLSASRPQDRQFILSSKKLLLSDSGFYLCAWSPSRLALQETQYFGPGTRLLVL.

This chain joins TRBV6-5 and TRBJ1-2; no reliable D call. Per the germline V gene, CDR1 is MNHEY and CDR2 is SVGAGI. V was pared by 6 bases and J by 7 bases, with 21 bases between. This CDR3 has 15 residues. Here the CDR3 reads CASSSLSGFGFGYTF. The CDR3 DNA reads TGTGCCAGCAGCTCATTGAGTGGGTTCGGGTTTGGCTACACCTTC.

This clone appeared a few times. The chain combines TRBV7-2 with TRBJ1-2; the D is unclear. Germline V gene sequence: CDR1 SGHTA, CDR2 FQGNSA. The CDR3 totals 15 residues. The V end was cut by 5 bases, the J end by 3 bases, with 16 bases between. CDR3 loop: CASSRNLDGYYGYTF. CDR3 DNA sequence: TGTGCCAGCAGCCGGAACCTAGACGGCTACTATGGCTACACCTTC.

V is TRBV10-3 and J is TRBJ1-4, with 10 bases lining up with TRBD1. Looked up from germline, CDR1 is ENHRY and CDR2 is SYGVKD. The CDR3 is 14 amino acids. J gave up 7 bases and V 6 bases, and 5 bases lay outside the gene matches. The CDR3 protein is CAIRGTGVGEKLFF. The CDR3 coding sequence is TGTGCCATCAGAGGGACAGGGGTAGGTGAAAAACTGTTTTTT.

This chain uses TRBV18 with TRBJ2-7; 7 bases map to TRBD2. From germline, CDR1 is KGHSH and CDR2 LQKENI. The CDR3 is 14 residues long. V gave up 4 bases and J gave up 6 bases; unmatched junction bases: 9. The CDR3 sequence: CASSLAGVLSEQYF. The CDR3 DNA reads TGTGCCAGCTCACTTGCGGGAGTTTTATCCGAGCAGTACTTC.